This T cell receptor (beta chain) came from a study of naive and memory T cell subsets. With 5 bases clipped from V and 1 base from J, the junction kept 2 bases outside the gene matches. This CDR3 region has 14 residues. Germline V lookup: CDR1 MNHEY, CDR2 SMNVEV (reference sequence). Two oligonucleotides, mixed equimolar, formed the beta constant-region primer covering TRBC1 and TRBC2. TCRdb recomputed calls from the UMI-ligation and nested PCR reads with MiXCR, one row per CDR3 protein. The sample includes 23,000 or so distinct CDR3 sequences, 9.5% to 12% of them seen just once. This clonotype was seen only a few times.

Sequencing was done on a sample of central memory CD8+ T cells from blood. V and J are TRBV27 and TRBJ1-2; 9 nucleotides align to TRBD1. The source of this sequence is a human donor in good health. The DNA of the CDR3 is TGTGCCAGCAGTCGACAGGGGGTTAACTATGGCTACACCTTC. This sequence encodes CASSRQGVNYGYTF.